The rows below give T cell receptor beta chains drawn from one sample of a study of CD8+ T cells in alopecia areata. Clones were sequenced by immunoSEQ multiplex PCR, and TCRdb holds only the in-frame ones, with some missing. The table lists some 190,000 clones, 60% of them singletons, with about 0.94% in the top ten. Sequences were derived from CD4+ T cells sorted from blood, sampled at week 24, from a patient treated with tofacitinib. The receptors here all came from a human donor with alopecia areata. CDR3s include the opening cysteine and the closing phenylalanine or tryptophan. A D gene is named only where the DNA matches it firmly. Clone size appears in some rows only: once, few, many, or a class for an expanded clone.

clone_size	d_call	v_call	j_call	cdr3_aa	cdr3_nt
NA	NA	TRBV30	TRBJ1-2	CAWREGPKPNYGYTF	TGTGCCTGGAGGGAGGGACCAAAGCCTAACTATGGCTACACCTTC
few	NA	TRBV6-5	TRBJ1-5	CASSPIRVNQPQHF	TGTGCCAGCAGCCCCATTAGGGTCAACCAGCCCCAGCATTTT
few	TRBD1	TRBV19	TRBJ1-1	CASSRGDRGRTEAFF	TGTGCCAGTAGCCGAGGCGACAGGGGGCGGACTGAAGCTTTCTTT
few	NA	TRBV15	TRBJ2-2	CATSREGRLRGELFF	TGTGCCACCAGCAGAGAGGGGAGGTTGCGGGGGGAGCTGTTTTTT
NA	NA	TRBV7-8	TRBJ1-1	CASSLARFGNTEAFF	TGTGCCAGCAGCTTAGCAAGGTTCGGGAACACTGAAGCTTTCTTT
few	NA	TRBV29-1	TRBJ1-1	CSVMSGGTEAFF	TGCAGCGTCATGAGTGGGGGAACTGAAGCTTTCTTT
NA	NA	TRBV18	TRBJ1-6	CASSPQYNSPLHF	TGTGCCAGCTCACCGCAGTATAATTCACCCCTCCACTTT
few	NA	TRBV10-3	TRBJ1-2	CAIKGPSNYGYTF	TGTGCCATCAAGGGGCCCTCTAACTATGGCTACACCTTC
NA	NA	TRBV30	TRBJ2-5	CAWSVFPRTSGETQYF	TGTGCCTGGAGTGTATTCCCCCGGACGTCGGGAGAGACCCAGTACTTC
NA	NA	TRBV5-1	TRBJ2-1	CASSSTLSYNEQFF	TGCGCCAGCAGCTCCACCCTCTCCTACAATGAGCAGTTCTTC
NA	NA	TRBV20-1	TRBJ1-1	CSAERGFEAFF	TGCAGTGCGGAAAGGGGTTTTGAGGCTTTCTTT
NA	TRBD1	TRBV2	TRBJ2-2	CASCEGQGNTGELFF	TGTGCCAGCTGCGAGGGACAGGGGAACACCGGGGAGCTGTTTTTT
NA	NA	TRBV4-1	TRBJ2-7	CASSQEVAGTTYEQYF	TGCGCCAGCAGCCAAGAGGTAGCAGGGACCACCTACGAGCAGTACTTC
NA	NA	TRBV6-6	TRBJ1-6	CANSEGHNSPLHF	TGTGCCAACTCGGAAGGGCATAATTCACCCCTCCACTTT
few	NA	TRBV29-1	TRBJ1-1	CSAATSRVELAFF	TGCAGCGCTGCCACGAGCAGGGTCGAATTAGCTTTCTTT
NA	NA	TRBV11-1	TRBJ1-2	CASSLESNYGYTF	TGTGCCAGCAGCTTGGAAAGCAACTATGGCTACACCTTC
few	TRBD1	TRBV29-1	TRBJ1-2	CSVESSGQATKESYGYTF	TGCAGCGTTGAAAGTTCGGGACAGGCCACTAAGGAGAGCTATGGCTACACCTTC
NA	NA	TRBV29-1	TRBJ1-5	CSGGWENQPQHF	TGCAGCGGAGGGTGGGAGAATCAGCCCCAGCATTTT
NA	NA	TRBV7-9	TRBJ1-1	CASSLPMGLEAFF	TGTGCCAGCAGCTTACCCATGGGGTTGGAAGCTTTCTTT